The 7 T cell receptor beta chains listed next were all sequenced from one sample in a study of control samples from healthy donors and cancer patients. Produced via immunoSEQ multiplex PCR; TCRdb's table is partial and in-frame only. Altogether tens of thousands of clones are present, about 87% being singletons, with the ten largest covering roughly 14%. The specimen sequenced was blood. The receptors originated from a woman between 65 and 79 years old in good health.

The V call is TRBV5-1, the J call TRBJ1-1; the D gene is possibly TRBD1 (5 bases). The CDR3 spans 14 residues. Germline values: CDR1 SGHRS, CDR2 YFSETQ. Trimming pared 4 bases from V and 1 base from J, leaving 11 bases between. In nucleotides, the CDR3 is TGCGCCAGCAGCGGCCCAGGGCCGAACACTGAAGCTTTCTTT. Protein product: CASSGPGPNTEAFF.

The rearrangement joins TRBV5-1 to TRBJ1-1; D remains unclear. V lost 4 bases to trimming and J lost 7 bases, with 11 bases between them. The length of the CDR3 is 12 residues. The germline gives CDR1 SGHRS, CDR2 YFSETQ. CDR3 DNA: TGCGCCAGCAGCCCTGGCACTGTTGAAGCTTTCTTT. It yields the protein CASSPGTVEAFF.

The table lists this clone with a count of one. The CDR3 bases are TGTGCCAGCAAGTCGCCGACAGGGGGCGATCAGCCCCAGCATTTT. This translates into CASKSPTGGDQPQHF. This chain connects TRBV28 to TRBJ1-5; 10 positions agree with TRBD1. The length of the CDR3 is 15 residues. From germline, CDR1 is MDHEN and CDR2 SYDVKM. V lost 7 bases and J lost 5; bases outside the gene matches: 8.

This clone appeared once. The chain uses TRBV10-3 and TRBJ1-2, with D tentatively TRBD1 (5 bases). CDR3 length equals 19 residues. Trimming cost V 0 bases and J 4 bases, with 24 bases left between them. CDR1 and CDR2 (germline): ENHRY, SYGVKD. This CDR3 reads CAISESKGNRPPRGYGYTF. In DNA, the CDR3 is TGTGCCATCAGTGAGTCGAAGGGGAACAGGCCACCCCGGGGCTATGGCTACACCTTC.

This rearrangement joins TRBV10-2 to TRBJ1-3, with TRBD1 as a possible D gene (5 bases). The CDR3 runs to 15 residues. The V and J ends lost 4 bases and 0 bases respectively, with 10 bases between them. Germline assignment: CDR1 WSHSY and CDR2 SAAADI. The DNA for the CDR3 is TGCGCCAGCAGTGTGACAGACTACTCTGGAAACACCATATATTTT. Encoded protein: CASSVTDYSGNTIYF.

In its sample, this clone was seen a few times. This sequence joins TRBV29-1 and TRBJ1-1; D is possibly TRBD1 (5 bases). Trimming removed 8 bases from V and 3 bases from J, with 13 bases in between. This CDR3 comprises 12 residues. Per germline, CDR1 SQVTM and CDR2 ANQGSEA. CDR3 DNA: TGCAGCACTTCGGTGGGGGACACTGAAGCTTTCTTT. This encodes CSTSVGDTEAFF.

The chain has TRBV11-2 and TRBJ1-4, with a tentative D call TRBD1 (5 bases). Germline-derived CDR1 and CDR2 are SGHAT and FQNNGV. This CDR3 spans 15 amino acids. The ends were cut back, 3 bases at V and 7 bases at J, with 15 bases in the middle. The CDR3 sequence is CASSLSGTMSEKLFF. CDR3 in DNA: TGTGCCAGCAGCTTGTCCGGGACCATGTCTGAAAAACTGTTTTTT.